The clone carrying this TCR beta chain showed up just a few times. This entry comes from a study of human T cells and chemical hapten exposure. Indicated time point: patch test 2, 6 weeks after DPC sensitization. Treatment here: therapeutic diphenylcyclopropenone sensitization with weekly scalp DPC. Germline loops: CDR1 DFQATT, CDR2 SNEGSKA (reference sequence). Trimming took off 5 bases at V and 5 bases at J, with 9 bases between the two ends. The CDR3 runs to 11 residues. In the original processing: Across samples, TCR counts had a median of around 100,000 and ranged from roughly 20,000 to 690,600. TCRdb processed the RACE reads anew with MiXCR; each CDR3 protein has one entry. What appears here as the V and J calls and clone size reflects TCRdb's work, not the paper's. The data contain 100,000 or so distinct CDR3 sequences, roughly 9.6% of them singletons.

The source was whole blood, collected in connection with sensitization to the hapten diphenylcyclopropenone (DPC). The rearrangement links TRBV20-1 to TRBJ2-5, with D hard to call. The TCR sequence derives from a man aged 35 to 55 with alopecia areata. Some clones in this sample may be carry-over from other donors' samples. In DNA form, the CDR3 reads TGCAGTGCTGAGCGCCGGGAGACCCAGTACTTC. The encoded protein is CSAERRETQYF.